This TCR beta chain is drawn from a study of low-dose radiotherapy and immunotherapy resistance in tumors (dated by TCRdb to 2021 to 2024). General notes on the study: Cohort 1 received 0.5 Gy per fraction every 2 weeks, with a prescribed total PTV dose of 6.5 Gy. Patients in Cohort 2 were given 1 Gy per fraction every two weeks, for a total of 13 Gy across 26 weeks. Patients were given nivolumab as a 240 mg flat dose every two weeks and ipilimumab at 1 mg/kg every six weeks, with both drugs delivered intravenously. Intravenous cyclophosphamide at 200 mg/m2 was administered every two weeks, one day ahead of each radiation and immunotherapy administration. Patients took aspirin 300 mg orally once daily for four cycles, starting on cycle 1 day 1. The trial did not randomize participants into treatment groups. The translational analysis covered eight patients: three from the first dose cohort and the first five from the second dose cohort.

Explained via the paper, the time point label denotes: before trial treatment. Donors were enrolled in RACIN, a single-arm phase I dose-escalation trial combining nivolumab, ipilimumab, aspirin, low-dose cyclophosphamide and low-dose radiotherapy. To be eligible, a patient needed to have an advanced solid tumor that was TIL-negative. CDR1 and CDR2 are drawn from the germline V gene (reference sequence): DFQATT, SNEGSKA. V gives up 3 bases and J gives up 4 bases, and the segment between their germline ends measures 17 bases. The cysteine opens and the phenylalanine closes a CDR3 of 15 amino acids. Left in the record is the CDR3 DNA by itself, 45 bases read in frame from the first base. This clonotype was observed many times. What this receptor recognizes is not known. No base quality values were provided; no much bigger clone lies one nucleotide off. Sequencer: Illumina HiSeq 2500. First-strand cDNA was synthesized with Superscript III and a set of TRAV- and TRBV-specific primers, covering both TCRalpha and TCRbeta chains. TCRs were amplified with Phusion for 20 to 25 PCR cycles, with a constant-region primer paired with the adapter attached to the V primers. Isolated mRNA was amplified with the MessageAmp II aRNA Amplification Kit, using a 16-hour in vitro transcription at 37°C. mRNA for TCR sequencing was isolated with the Dynabeads mRNA DIRECT Purification Kit. A second approximately 24-cycle Phusion PCR added indexed Illumina adapters, and products were purified with AMPure XP beads. In the source study's methods: Custom Perl scripts were used to pool TCR sequences that encoded the same protein, to remove out-of-frame sequences, and to calculate the abundance of each clonotype. Any TCR sequence backed by just one read was left out of the analysis. The metrics used to describe the repertoires included Shannon entropy, Gini index, clonality, richness, and the frequency of TCRs shared between repertoires. Starting from the raw public reads, TCRdb applied fastp trimming at Q25, assembled clones with MiXCR and retained in-frame beta chains. One record per CDR3 amino acid sequence lists the most common genes and DNA. The V and J calls were determined by TCRdb, not by the authors. Across this sample there are tens of thousands of distinct CDR3 sequences, with around 30% seen only once. The ten largest make up approximately 3.7% of the sample.

Rearrangement joined TRBV20-1 to TRBJ2-3; no D segment can be confidently identified. The input for sequencing was PBMCs, taken before treatment. The source of this sequence is a male donor with gallbladder cancer. The DNA reads TGCAGTGCTAGGCCTCCCCGGTCGGTCTCAGATACGCAGTATTTT. The translation is CSARPPRSVSDTQYF.